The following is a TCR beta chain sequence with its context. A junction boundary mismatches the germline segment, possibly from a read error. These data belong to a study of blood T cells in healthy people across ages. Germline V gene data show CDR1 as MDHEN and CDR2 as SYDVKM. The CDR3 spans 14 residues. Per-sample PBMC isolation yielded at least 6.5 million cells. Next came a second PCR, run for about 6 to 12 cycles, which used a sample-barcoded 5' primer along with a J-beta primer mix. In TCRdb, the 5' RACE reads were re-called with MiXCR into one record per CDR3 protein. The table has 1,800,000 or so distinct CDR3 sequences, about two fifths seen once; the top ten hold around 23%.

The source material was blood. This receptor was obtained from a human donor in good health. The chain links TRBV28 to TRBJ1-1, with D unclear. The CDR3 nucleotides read TGTGCCAGCAGCCCTACCTTGAGGAACACTGAAACTTTCTTT. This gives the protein CASSPTLRNTETFF. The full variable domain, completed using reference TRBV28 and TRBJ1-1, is DVKVTQSSRYLVKRTGEKVFLECVQDMDHENMFWYRQDPGLGLRLIYFSYDVKMKEKGDIPEGYSVSREKKERFSLILESASTNQTSMYLCASSPTLRNTETFFGQGTRLTVV.